This TCR beta chain was identified during a study of blood T cell repertoires in COVID-19. The ends lost 7 bases at V and 2 bases at J; junction bases unmatched: 11. Germline CDR1 MDHEN, CDR2 SYDVKM. This CDR3 contains 16 residues. The protocol was immunoSEQ multiplex PCR, while the TCRdb copy is restricted to in-frame clones and leaves out a portion. The sample includes about 200,000 clones, 88% seen only once; the top ten take 1.5% to 2%. Sequencing was carried out using peripheral blood. The chain couples TRBV28 to TRBJ1-5, with TRBD1 matching 7 bases. This clonotype was obtained from a man aged 18 to 30 with active or convalescent COVID-19. CDR3 DNA: TGTGCCAGCATCGCCGCAGGGGGGAGACGCAATCAGCCCCAGCATTTT. Amino acids: CASIAAGGRRNQPQHF.